This T cell receptor (beta chain) emerged from a study of OX40 agonist ivuxolimab in advanced cancers. The wider study: Patients achieving partial responses numbered three: one hepatocellular carcinoma case and two cutaneous melanoma cases.

Profiling relied on immunoSEQ multiplex PCR, and the TCRdb table lists in-frame clones only, not all of them. The sample has under 35,000 clones; 70% to 85% are singletons. Blood sampling took place at baseline, cycle 4 day 1, and cycle 7 day 1. Trimming cost V 5 bases and J 1 base, with 17 bases left between them. Germline V gene lookup returns CDR1 LNHDA and CDR2 SQIVND (reference sequence). CDR3 size: 17 residues. This rearrangement joins TRBV19 to TRBJ2-2; tentatively, D is TRBD2 (5 bases). Sequences were derived from CD4+ or CD8+ T cells sorted from blood, sampled in a trial of the OX40 agonist ivuxolimab. This sequence originates from an adult with an advanced solid tumor such as melanoma, head and neck, liver or kidney cancer. The CDR3 sequence is CASSPPGWRLNTGELFF. CDR3 coding DNA: TGTGCCAGTAGTCCTCCGGGTTGGAGGTTGAACACCGGGGAGCTGTTTTTT.